This TCR beta chain stems from a study of cytomegalovirus exposure and HLA in healthy donors. General study findings and limits: Confirmation in vitro established that a few CMV-associated chains were specific for CMV antigens.

The CDR3 runs to 15 residues. Per germline, CDR1 SGHVS and CDR2 FQNEAQ. Trimming at V came to 5 bases and at J to 3 bases, leaving 4 bases not matched to a gene. The repertoire was sequenced with immunoSEQ multiplex PCR; TCRdb's copy has only in-frame clones and lacks some. The sample carries approximately 300,000 clones, around 90% recorded once. About this clone itself: Its antigen remains unidentified.

This sequence was found in a woman aged 25 to 39 in good health and CMV-seropositive. The sequencing sample was made of PBMCs. This chain links TRBV7-8 with TRBJ2-5; 12 bases map to TRBD2. The chain's CDR3 is CASSHRLAGEETQYF. The CDR3 bases are TGTGCCAGCAGCCATAGACTAGCGGGAGAAGAGACCCAGTACTTC.